Listed here are 19 T cell receptor beta chains from one sample, sequenced in a study of identical twins. TCRdb independently ran MiXCR on the 5' RACE reads; one entry per CDR3 protein. The table lists 430,000 or so distinct CDR3 sequences, 20% to 30% of them singletons. These data were also filed under a second study, of T cells expressing NK-cell markers.

The sample comprised CD4+ T cells sorted from blood. Every receptor here comes from a woman aged 18-35 years in good health.

This clonotype was observed a few times. This chain connects TRBV6-1 to TRBJ2-7; D is possibly TRBD2 (5 bases). The germline V gene has CDR1 MNHNS and CDR2 SASEGT. CDR3 length: 13 residues. The germline V and J ends were trimmed by 9 bases and 7 bases, with 19 bases remaining between them. The CDR3 DNA reads as TGTGCCAGGACGCAGGTTTCGGGGAGTGAGCAGTACTTC. Its translation: CARTQVSGSEQYF.

This clonotype was detected many times. This chain links TRBV12-3 or TRBV12-4 with TRBJ1-5; D is perhaps TRBD1 (5 bases). V lost 10 bases, J lost 4 bases, and 17 bases lay in between. This CDR3 contains 14 residues. The chain's CDR3 is CATSSAQGNQPQHF. The CDR3 nucleotides are TGTGCCACCTCAAGCGCCCAGGGAAATCAGCCCCAGCATTTT.

The chain is built from TRBV12-3 or TRBV12-4 and TRBJ2-3, with D possibly being TRBD2 (5 bases). The germline V and J ends were trimmed by 10 bases and 1 base, with 9 bases remaining between them. The CDR3 has 12 amino acids. CDR3 in amino acids: CATTRGTDTQYF. The DNA for the CDR3 is TGTGCCACCACGAGGGGCACAGATACGCAGTATTTT.

This chain links TRBV5-1 with TRBJ1-1; 10 nucleotides line up with TRBD1. The CDR3 is 15 residues long. V shed 4 bases and J 4 bases; nucleotides not matched to a gene: 7. Germline V gene sequence: CDR1 SGHRS, CDR2 YFSETQ. CDR3 in amino acids: CASSATGTGVTEAFF. Here the CDR3 DNA reads TGCGCCAGCAGCGCGACCGGGACAGGGGTCACTGAAGCTTTCTTT.

This clonotype occurred a few times. J is TRBJ1-5 and V is TRBV7-9; a possible D gene is TRBD1 (5 bases). Looked up from germline, CDR1 is SEHNR and CDR2 is FQNEAQ (reference sequence). The CDR3 covers 14 residues. Deletions cut 5 bases from V and 7 bases from J, with 15 bases between. CDR3 residues: CASSRPGDGQPQHF. CDR3 in DNA: TGTGCCAGCAGCCGACCGGGGGATGGGCAGCCCCAGCATTTT.

The rearrangement links TRBV6-1 to TRBJ2-7; TRBD1 aligns across 11 bases. Germline V gene sequence: CDR1 MNHNS, CDR2 SASEGT. V trimming: 6 bases; J trimming: 4 bases; junction bases outside the gene matches: 5. The CDR3 totals 14 residues. The CDR3 protein is CASRSDRGRYEQYF. In nucleotides, the CDR3 is TGTGCCAGCAGGTCGGACAGGGGGCGGTACGAGCAGTACTTC.

This CDR3 is CASSPRPRRGQETQYF. The CDR3 DNA sequence: TGTGCCAGCAGCCCGCGGCCCCGGAGGGGCCAAGAGACCCAGTACTTC. This chain connects TRBV7-8 to TRBJ2-5; D is possibly TRBD2 (6 bases). The CDR3 runs to 16 residues. V lost 5 bases and J 1 base, leaving 17 bases between the germline ends. Germline CDR1 SGHVS, CDR2 FQNEAQ.

This clonotype was seen only a few times. This chain joins TRBV11-2 and TRBJ2-3, with D maybe TRBD1 (6 bases). The CDR3 length is 14 residues. Germline CDR1 reads SGHAT; CDR2 reads FQNNGV. The germline V and J ends were trimmed by 7 bases and 7 bases, with 18 bases remaining between them. The CDR3 reads CASTLDRQVNTQYF. DNA of the CDR3: TGTGCCAGCACCCTCGACAGGCAGGTGAATACGCAGTATTTT.

The rearrangement links TRBV20-1 to TRBJ2-1, with D hard to call. V lost 1 base and J lost 5, with 3 bases in between. The CDR3 is made up of 11 amino acids. CDR1 and CDR2 (germline): DFQATT, SNEGSKA (reference sequence). CDR3 region: CSARGHNEQFF. The CDR3, as DNA: TGCAGTGCTAGAGGACACAATGAGCAGTTCTTC.

This clonotype appeared a single time. This chain connects TRBV12-3 or TRBV12-4 to TRBJ1-1, with TRBD1 matching over 7 bases. The CDR3 contains 13 residues. With 4 bases clipped from V and 6 bases from J, the junction kept 5 bases outside the gene matches. CDR3 nucleotides: TGTGCCAGCAGTTCCAACAGGGGCCCTGAAGCTTTCTTT. It codes for CASSSNRGPEAFF.

The chain couples TRBV24-1 to TRBJ2-1; the D gene is possibly TRBD2 (5 bases). Trimming cost V 4 bases and J 4 bases, with 16 bases left between them. The CDR3 covers 16 residues. Germline CDR1 KGHDR, CDR2 SFDVKD. The CDR3 loop reads CATSEGRLAVYNEQFF. The CDR3 coding sequence is TGTGCCACCAGTGAAGGCAGGCTAGCTGTTTACAATGAGCAGTTCTTC.

This clonotype was recorded a few times. This chain links TRBV20-1 with TRBJ2-3; D uncertain. V was clipped by 0 bases and J by 9 bases, with 10 bases between them. CDR3 length: 12 residues. Looked up from germline, CDR1 is DFQATT and CDR2 is SNEGSKA (reference sequence). This chain's CDR3 is CSARDQNPTQYF. DNA of the CDR3: TGCAGTGCTAGAGATCAGAACCCAACGCAGTATTTT.

This clonotype was detected a few times. V is TRBV5-1 and J is TRBJ2-3; the D gene is possibly TRBD1 (6 bases). The CDR3 runs 14 residues. The V and J ends lost 4 bases and 4 bases respectively, with 13 bases between them. In germline, CDR1 is SGHRS, CDR2 YFSETQ. CDR3 amino acids: CASSPRTVPDTQYF. The CDR3 DNA sequence: TGCGCCAGCAGCCCCCGGACAGTTCCAGATACGCAGTATTTT.

V and J are TRBV29-1 and TRBJ1-2, with no clear D. The CDR3 is 13 residues long. The germline gives CDR1 SQVTM, CDR2 ANQGSEA. The ends were cut back, 6 bases at V and 5 bases at J, with 16 bases in the middle. The CDR3 here is CSVLNPARYGYTF. For the CDR3, the DNA is TGCAGCGTGCTTAACCCCGCGAGATATGGCTACACCTTC.

This clonotype appeared a few times. The rearrangement uses TRBV28 and TRBJ1-4, with a possible D match to TRBD1 (6 bases). The V end was cut by 4 bases, the J end by 10 bases, with 16 bases between. Germline CDR1 is MDHEN and CDR2 is SYDVKM. The CDR3 has 14 residues. CDR3 DNA: TGTGCCAGCAGTTCGACGGGACACTCGGGAAAACTGTTTTTT. Its protein is CASSSTGHSGKLFF.

The chain carries TRBV20-1 and TRBJ2-7; weak D call: TRBD1 (6 bases). There are 12 residues in the CDR3. V lost 5 bases to trimming and J lost 4 bases, with 12 bases between them. The germline gives CDR1 DFQATT, CDR2 SNEGSKA (reference sequence). CDR3 protein: CSAAPTGYEQYF. The DNA of the CDR3 is TGCAGTGCTGCCCCGACAGGATACGAGCAGTACTTC.

This clonotype showed up just once. V is TRBV5-1 and J is TRBJ2-1, with TRBD2 matching over 10 bases. With V trimmed by 5 bases and J by 9 bases, 11 bases remained unmatched. Germline V gene data show CDR1 as SGHRS and CDR2 as YFSETQ. There are 15 residues in the CDR3. The CDR3 sequence is CASSRGLAGESEQFF. CDR3 DNA: TGCGCCAGCAGTCGAGGGCTAGCGGGAGAGAGTGAGCAGTTCTTC.

This clonotype was observed at least ten times. The chain links TRBV7-2 to TRBJ2-1; D is uncertain. Germline assignment: CDR1 SGHTA and CDR2 FQGNSA. The CDR3 is 13 residues long. V was clipped by 3 bases and J by 5 bases, with 8 bases between them. The CDR3 reads CASSFRVDNEQFF. The CDR3 nucleotides read TGTGCCAGCAGCTTTAGGGTTGACAATGAGCAGTTCTTC.

The chain is built from TRBV3-1 and TRBJ2-3; no reliable D call. V dropped 1 base and J dropped 0 bases, with 11 bases sitting between them. Germline CDR1 reads LGHDT; CDR2 reads YNNKEL (reference sequence). The CDR3 contains 16 residues. As DNA, the CDR3 is TGTGCCAGCAGCCAAGGAGTGTGGGCTAGCACAGATACGCAGTATTTT. It codes for CASSQGVWASTDTQYF.